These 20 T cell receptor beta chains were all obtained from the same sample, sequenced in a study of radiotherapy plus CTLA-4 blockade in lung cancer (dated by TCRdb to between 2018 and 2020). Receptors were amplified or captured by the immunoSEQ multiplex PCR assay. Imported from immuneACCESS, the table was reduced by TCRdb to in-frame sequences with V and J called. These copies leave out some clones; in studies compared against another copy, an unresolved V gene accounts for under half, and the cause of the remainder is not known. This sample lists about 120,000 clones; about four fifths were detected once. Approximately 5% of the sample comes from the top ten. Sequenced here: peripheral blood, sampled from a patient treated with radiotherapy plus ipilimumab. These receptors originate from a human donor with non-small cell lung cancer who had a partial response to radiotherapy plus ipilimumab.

The CDR3 region has the DNA TGTGCCAGCAGTGGACAGCAGAATCAGCCCCAGCATTTT. It is translated as CASSGQQNQPQHF. The chain employs TRBV6-1 and TRBJ1-5; a weak D match, TRBD1 (5 bases). Per germline, CDR1 MNHNS and CDR2 SASEGT. This CDR3 has 13 amino acids. Trimming took 4 bases from V and 4 from J, leaving 8 bases between them.

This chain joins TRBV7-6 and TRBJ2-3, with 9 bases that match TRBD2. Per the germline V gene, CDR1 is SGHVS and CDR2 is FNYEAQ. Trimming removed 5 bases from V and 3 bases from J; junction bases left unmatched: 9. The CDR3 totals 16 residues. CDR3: CASSPFGAGGTDTQYF. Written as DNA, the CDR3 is TGTGCCAGCAGCCCCTTCGGAGCGGGAGGTACAGATACGCAGTATTTT.

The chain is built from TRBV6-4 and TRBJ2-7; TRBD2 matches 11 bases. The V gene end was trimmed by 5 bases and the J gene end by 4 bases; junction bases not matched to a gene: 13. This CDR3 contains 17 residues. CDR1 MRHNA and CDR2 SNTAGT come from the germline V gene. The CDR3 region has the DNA TGTGCCAGCAGTTACACAACTAGCGGGAGACCATTTTACGAGCAGTACGTC. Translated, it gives CASSYTTSGRPFYEQYV.

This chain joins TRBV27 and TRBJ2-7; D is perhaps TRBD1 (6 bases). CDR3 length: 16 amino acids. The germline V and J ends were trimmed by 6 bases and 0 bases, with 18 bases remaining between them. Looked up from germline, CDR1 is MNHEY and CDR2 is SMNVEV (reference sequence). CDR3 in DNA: TGTGCCAGCAGCCCGACAGCAGGGGTCAACTCCTACGAGCAGTACTTC. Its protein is CASSPTAGVNSYEQYF.

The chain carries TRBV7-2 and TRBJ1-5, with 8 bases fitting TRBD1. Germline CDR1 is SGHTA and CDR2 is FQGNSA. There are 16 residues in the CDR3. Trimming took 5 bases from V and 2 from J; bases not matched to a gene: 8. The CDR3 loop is CASSQDRGRGNQPQHF. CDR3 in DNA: TGTGCCAGCAGCCAAGACAGGGGTAGGGGCAATCAGCCCCAGCATTTT.

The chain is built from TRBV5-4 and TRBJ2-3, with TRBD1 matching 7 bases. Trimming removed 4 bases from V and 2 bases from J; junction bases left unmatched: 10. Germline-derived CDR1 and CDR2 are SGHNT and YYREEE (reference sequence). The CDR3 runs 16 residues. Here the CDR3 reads CASSGKQGIDTDTQYF. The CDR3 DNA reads TGTGCCAGCAGCGGAAAACAGGGGATCGACACAGATACGCAGTATTTT.

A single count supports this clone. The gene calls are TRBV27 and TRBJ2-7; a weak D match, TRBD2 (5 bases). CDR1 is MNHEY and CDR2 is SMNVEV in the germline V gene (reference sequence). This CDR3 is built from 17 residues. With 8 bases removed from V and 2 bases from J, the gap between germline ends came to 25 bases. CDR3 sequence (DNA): TGTGCCAGCCGCCTCCGGGGTCTCGCAGGTCCTACCTACGAGCAGTACTTC. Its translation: CASRLRGLAGPTYEQYF.

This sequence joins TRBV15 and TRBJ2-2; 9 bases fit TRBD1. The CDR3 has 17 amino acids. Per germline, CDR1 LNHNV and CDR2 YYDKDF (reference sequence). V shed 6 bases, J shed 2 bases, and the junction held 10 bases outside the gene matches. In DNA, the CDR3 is TGTGCCACCAGGGATTTCGCGGGACAGGGTAACACCGGGGAGCTGTTTTTT. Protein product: CATRDFAGQGNTGELFF.

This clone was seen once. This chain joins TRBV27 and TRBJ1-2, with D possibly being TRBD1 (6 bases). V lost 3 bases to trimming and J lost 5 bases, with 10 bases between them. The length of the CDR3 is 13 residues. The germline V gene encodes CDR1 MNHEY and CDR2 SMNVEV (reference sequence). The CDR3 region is CASSFRGEYGYTF. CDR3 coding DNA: TGTGCCAGCAGTTTCAGGGGAGAATATGGCTACACCTTC.

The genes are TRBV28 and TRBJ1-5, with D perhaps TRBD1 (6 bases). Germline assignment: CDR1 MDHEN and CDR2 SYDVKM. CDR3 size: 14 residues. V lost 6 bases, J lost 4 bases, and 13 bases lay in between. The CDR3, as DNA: TGTGCCAGCAGCCAGGACAGAATTAATCAGCCCCAGCATTTT. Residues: CASSQDRINQPQHF. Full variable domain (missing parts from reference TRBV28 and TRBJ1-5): DVKVTQSSRYLVKRTGEKVFLECVQDMDHENMFWYRQDPGLGLRLIYFSYDVKMKEKGDIPEGYSVSREKKERFSLILESASTNQTSMYLCASSQDRINQPQHFGDGTRLSIL.

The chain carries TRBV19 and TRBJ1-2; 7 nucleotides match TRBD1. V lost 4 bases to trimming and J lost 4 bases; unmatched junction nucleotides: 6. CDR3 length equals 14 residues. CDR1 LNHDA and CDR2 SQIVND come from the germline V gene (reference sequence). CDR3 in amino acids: CASSTPGTAYGYTF. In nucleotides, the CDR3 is TGTGCCAGTAGTACCCCCGGGACAGCCTATGGCTACACCTTC.

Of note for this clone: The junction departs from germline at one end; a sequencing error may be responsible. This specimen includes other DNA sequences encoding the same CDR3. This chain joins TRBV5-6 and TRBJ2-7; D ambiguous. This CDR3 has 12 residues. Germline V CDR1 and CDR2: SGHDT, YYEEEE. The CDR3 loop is CASSLGGIGQYF. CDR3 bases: TGCGCCAGCAGCTTGGGCGGAATAGGGCAGTACTTC.

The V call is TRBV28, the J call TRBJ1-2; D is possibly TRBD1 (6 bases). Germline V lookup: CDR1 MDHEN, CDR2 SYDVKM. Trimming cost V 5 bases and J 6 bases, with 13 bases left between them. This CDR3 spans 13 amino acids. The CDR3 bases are TGTGCCAGCAGTAGGACAGACGTGGATGGCTACACCTTC. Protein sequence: CASSRTDVDGYTF.

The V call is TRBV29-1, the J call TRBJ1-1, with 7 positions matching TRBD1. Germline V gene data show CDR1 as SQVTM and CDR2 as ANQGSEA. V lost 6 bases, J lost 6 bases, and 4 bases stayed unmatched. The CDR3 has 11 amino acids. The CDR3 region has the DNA TGCAGCGTCCAAAGGGGGCCTGAAGCTTTCTTT. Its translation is CSVQRGPEAFF.

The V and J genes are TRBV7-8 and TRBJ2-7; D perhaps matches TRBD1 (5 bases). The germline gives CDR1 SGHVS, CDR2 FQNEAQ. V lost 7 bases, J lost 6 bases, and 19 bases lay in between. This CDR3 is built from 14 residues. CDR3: CASISGPSRGEQYF. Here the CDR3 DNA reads TGTGCCAGCATCTCCGGCCCCTCTAGGGGCGAGCAGTACTTC.

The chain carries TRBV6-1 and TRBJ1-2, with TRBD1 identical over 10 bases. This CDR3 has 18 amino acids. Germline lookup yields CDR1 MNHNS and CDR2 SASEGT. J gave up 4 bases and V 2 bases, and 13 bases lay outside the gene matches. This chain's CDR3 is CASSERPPGQGHGYGYTF. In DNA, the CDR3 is TGTGCCAGCAGTGAAAGGCCCCCGGGACAGGGGCACGGCTATGGCTACACCTTC.

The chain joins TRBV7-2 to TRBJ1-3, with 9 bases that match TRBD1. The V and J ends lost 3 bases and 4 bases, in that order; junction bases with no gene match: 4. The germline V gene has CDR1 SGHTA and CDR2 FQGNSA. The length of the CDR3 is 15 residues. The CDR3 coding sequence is TGTGCCAGCAGCTTTACAGGGGGCGCGGGAAACACCATATATTTT. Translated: CASSFTGGAGNTIYF. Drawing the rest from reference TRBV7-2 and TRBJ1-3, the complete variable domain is GAGVSQSPSNKVTEKGKDVELRCDPISGHTALYWYRQSLGQGLEFLIYFQGNSAPDKSGLPSDRFSAERTGGSVSTLTIQRTQQEDSAVYLCASSFTGGAGNTIYFGEGSWLTVV.

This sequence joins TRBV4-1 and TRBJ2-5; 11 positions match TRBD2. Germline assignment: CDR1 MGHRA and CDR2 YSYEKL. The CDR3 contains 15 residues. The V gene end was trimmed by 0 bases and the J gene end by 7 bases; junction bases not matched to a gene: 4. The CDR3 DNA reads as TGCGCCAGCAGCCAAGAAGGCCTAGCGGGGGGGACCCAGTACTTC. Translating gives CASSQEGLAGGTQYF.

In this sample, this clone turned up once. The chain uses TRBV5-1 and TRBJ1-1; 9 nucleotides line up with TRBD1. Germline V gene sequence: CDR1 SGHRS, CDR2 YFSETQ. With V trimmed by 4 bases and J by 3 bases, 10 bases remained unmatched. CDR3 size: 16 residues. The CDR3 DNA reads TGCGCCAGCAGCGTCGGGACAGGGAGTTCGGACACTGAAGCTTTCTTT. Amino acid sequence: CASSVGTGSSDTEAFF.

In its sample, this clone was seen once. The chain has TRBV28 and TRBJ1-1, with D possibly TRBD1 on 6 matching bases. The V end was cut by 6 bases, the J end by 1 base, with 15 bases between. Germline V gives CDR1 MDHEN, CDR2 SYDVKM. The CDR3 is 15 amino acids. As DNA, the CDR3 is TGTGCCAGCAGCCTACCGGGACAACCGAACACTGAAGCTTTCTTT. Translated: CASSLPGQPNTEAFF.